A selection of T cell receptor beta chains follows, all from one sample in a study of follicular helper T cells after annual influenza vaccination. The method was immunoSEQ multiplex PCR; TCRdb's version includes in-frame clones alone and lacks a portion of them. The sample has fewer than 30,000 clones, 70% to 90% seen once. The sample here was CXCR5+ CD38- circulating T follicular helper cells from blood, taken on the day of influenza vaccination. The receptors derive from an adult who received the influenza vaccine. The CDR3 runs from the conserved cysteine through the conserved F or W. For some rows the clone size is stated as once, few or many, or as a class when expanded; others skip it.

v_gene,abundance,j_gene,CDR3aa
TRBV7-9,NA,TRBJ2-3,CASSLGSGSGDTQYF
TRBV9,NA,TRBJ2-3,CASSAKLDFTDTQYF
TRBV5-4,NA,TRBJ2-5,CASSLVGTGGQETQYF
TRBV6-5,NA,TRBJ2-7,CASSYSGQPYEQYF
TRBV27,NA,TRBJ1-4,CASRSRGGFMREKLFF
TRBV5-1,NA,TRBJ2-5,CASSFAEKETQYF
TRBV7-2,NA,TRBJ1-3,CASSLGLAAGNTIYF
TRBV10-3,NA,NA,CAIRDDRGVYEQYF
TRBV15,NA,TRBJ2-7,CATSRGRSSYEQYF
TRBV19,NA,TRBJ2-5,CASSPGGTSGFKETQYF
TRBV4-1,NA,TRBJ2-7,CASSLLQGDYEQYF
TRBV28,NA,TRBJ2-1,CASSSQGHEQFF
TRBV19,NA,TRBJ1-1,CASSPRGSGDTEAFF
TRBV7-9,few,TRBJ1-1,CASTITGGRTEAFF
TRBV2,NA,TRBJ2-1,CASRILAGENNEQFF